Sequencing of this T cell receptor (delta chain) was carried out in a study of gamma-delta chains in newborns, infants, children. The sample holds a few counts of this clone. TCRdb's protein and the translated DNA diverge at residue 8; the protein reported here is the translation of the DNA. TCRdb re-called the reads via CATT. The sample lists about 6,100 delta-chain clones, roughly 2.5% seen once, with around a sixth in the top ten. V lost 3 bases and J lost 4; bases outside the gene matches: 13. Germline lookup yields CDR1 GEAIGNYY and CDR2 EKD. The CDR3 has 16 amino acids. Sequenced: blood. This chain joins TRDV2 and TRDJ1, with TRDD3 identical over 7 bases. This TCR was recovered from a child who was a newborn, infant or young child, either healthy, febrile or measles-vaccinated (not recorded which). This CDR3 is CACDALLEDTVDKLIF. The CDR3 DNA is TGTGCCTGTGACGCCTTACTGGAGGATACGGTCGATAAACTCATCTTT.